This T cell receptor beta chain was obtained from a study of graft-versus-host responses after intestinal transplantation. Study overall: For two to four years after anti-thymocyte globulin induction, all recipients took tacrolimus and steroids.

Study-wide points: There were GvH clones found in recipient marrow, and some of them appeared first in ileum or blood.

On this clone itself: Antigen: not known.

Clones were sequenced by immunoSEQ multiplex PCR, and TCRdb holds only the in-frame ones, with some missing. This table has 90,000 to 130,000 clones, around 94% appearing once. Trimming stripped 2 bases from V and 3 bases from J, with 12 bases between. This CDR3 spans 15 amino acids. Per the germline V gene, CDR1 is SGHAT and CDR2 is FQDESV (reference sequence). The source material was unstimulated CD4+ T cells sorted from spleen or lymph node cells, sampled before transplant. The rearrangement links TRBV11-1 to TRBJ2-3; D is tentatively TRBD1 or TRBD2 (6 bases each). The sequence was collected from a human donor who was the organ donor for an intestinal transplant. CDR3 nucleotide sequence: TGTGCCAGCAGCTTACTAAGGGGGGCTACAGATACGCAGTATTTT. Residues: CASSLLRGATDTQYF.